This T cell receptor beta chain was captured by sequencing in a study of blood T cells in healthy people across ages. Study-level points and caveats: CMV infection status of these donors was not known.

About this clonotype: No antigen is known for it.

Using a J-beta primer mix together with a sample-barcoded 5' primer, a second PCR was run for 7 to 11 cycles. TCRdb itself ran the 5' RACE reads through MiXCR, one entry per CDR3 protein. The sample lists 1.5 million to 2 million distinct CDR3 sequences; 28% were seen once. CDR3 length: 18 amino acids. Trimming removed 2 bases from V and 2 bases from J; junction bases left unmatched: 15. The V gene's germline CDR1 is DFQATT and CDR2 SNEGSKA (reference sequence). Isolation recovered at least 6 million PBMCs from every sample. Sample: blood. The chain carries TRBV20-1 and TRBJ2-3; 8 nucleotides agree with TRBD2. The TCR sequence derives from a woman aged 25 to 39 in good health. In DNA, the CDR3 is TGCAGTGCTAGACCCCAGGGTGGGCGGGGGGCGGTCACAGATACGCAGTATTTT. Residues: CSARPQGGRGAVTDTQYF.